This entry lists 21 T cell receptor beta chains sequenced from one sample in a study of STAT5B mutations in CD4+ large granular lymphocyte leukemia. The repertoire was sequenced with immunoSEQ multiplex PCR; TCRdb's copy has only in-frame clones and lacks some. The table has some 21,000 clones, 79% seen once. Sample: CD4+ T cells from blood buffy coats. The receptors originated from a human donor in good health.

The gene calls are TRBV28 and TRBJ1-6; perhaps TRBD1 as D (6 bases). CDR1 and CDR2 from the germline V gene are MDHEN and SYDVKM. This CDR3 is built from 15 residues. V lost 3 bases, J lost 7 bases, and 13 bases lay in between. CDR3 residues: CASSLLDRPNSPLHF. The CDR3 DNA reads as TGTGCCAGCAGTTTGCTCGACAGGCCCAATTCACCCCTCCACTTT.

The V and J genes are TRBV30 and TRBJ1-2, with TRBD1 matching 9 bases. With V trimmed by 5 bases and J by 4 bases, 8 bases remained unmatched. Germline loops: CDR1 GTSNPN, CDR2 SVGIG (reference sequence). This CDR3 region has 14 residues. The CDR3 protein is CAWEPGQGIYGYTF. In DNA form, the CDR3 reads TGTGCCTGGGAACCGGGACAGGGAATCTATGGCTACACCTTC.

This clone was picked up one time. CDR3 amino acids: CASSLEGQGAQETQYF. The CDR3 DNA sequence: TGCGCCAGCAGCTTGGAGGGACAGGGGGCGCAGGAGACCCAGTACTTC. The chain couples TRBV5-1 to TRBJ2-5; 12 bases are a match to TRBD1. Germline lookup yields CDR1 SGHRS and CDR2 YFSETQ. The J segment lost 5 bases and the V segment lost 0 bases, leaving 5 bases of the junction unmatched. The CDR3 length is 16 residues.

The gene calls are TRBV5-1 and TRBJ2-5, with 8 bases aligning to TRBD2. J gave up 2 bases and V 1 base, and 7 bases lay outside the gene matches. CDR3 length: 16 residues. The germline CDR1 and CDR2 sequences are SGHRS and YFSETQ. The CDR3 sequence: CASSLSSGRSQETQYF. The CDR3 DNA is TGCGCCAGCAGCTTGTCTAGCGGGCGAAGTCAAGAGACCCAGTACTTC.

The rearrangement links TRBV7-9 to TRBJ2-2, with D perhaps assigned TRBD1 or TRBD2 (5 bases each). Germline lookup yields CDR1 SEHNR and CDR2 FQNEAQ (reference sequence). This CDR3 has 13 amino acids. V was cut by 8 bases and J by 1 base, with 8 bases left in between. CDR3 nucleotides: TGTGCCAGCGGGGGTGTGAACACCGGGGAGCTGTTTTTT. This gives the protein CASGGVNTGELFF. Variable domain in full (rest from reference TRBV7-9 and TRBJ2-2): DTGVSQNPRHKITKRGQNVTFRCDPISEHNRLYWYRQTLGQGPEFLTYFQNEAQLEKSRLLSDRFSAERPKGSFSTLEIQRTEQGDSAMYLCASGGVNTGELFFGEGSRLTVL.

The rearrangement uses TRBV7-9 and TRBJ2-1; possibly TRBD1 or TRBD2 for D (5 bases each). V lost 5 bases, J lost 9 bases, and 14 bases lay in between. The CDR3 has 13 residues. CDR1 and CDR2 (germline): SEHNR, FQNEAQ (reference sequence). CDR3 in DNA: TGTGCCAGCAGCCCCGGACATGCGGGTGAGCAGTTCTTC. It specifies CASSPGHAGEQFF.

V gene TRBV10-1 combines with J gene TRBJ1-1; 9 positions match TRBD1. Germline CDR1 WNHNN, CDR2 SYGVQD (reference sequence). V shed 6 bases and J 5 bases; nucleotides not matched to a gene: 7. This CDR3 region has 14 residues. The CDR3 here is CASSGRTGETEAFF. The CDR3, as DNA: TGCGCCAGCAGCGGCCGGACAGGGGAGACTGAAGCTTTCTTT.

The CDR3 nucleotides read TGTGCCAGCAGCTCCACTGCGACCCACCAAGGATATACGCAGCAGTACTTC. It translates to CASSSTATHQGYTQQYF. The rearrangement links TRBV5-8 to TRBJ2-7; D is undetermined. V was cut by 3 bases and J by 8 bases, with 27 bases left in between. The CDR3 loop spans 17 amino acids. The germline CDR1 and CDR2 sequences are SGHTS and YDEGEE.

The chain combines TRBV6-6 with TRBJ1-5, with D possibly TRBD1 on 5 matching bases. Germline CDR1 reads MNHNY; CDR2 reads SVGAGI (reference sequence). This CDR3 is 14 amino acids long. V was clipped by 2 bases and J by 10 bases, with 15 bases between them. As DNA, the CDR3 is TGTGCCAGCAGTTACCCCGGGGCCCTCGTTCCCCAGCATTTT. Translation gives CASSYPGALVPQHF.

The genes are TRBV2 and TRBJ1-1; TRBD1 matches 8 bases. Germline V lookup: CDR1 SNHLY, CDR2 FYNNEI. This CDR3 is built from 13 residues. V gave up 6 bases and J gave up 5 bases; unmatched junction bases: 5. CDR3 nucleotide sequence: TGTGCCAGCAGGTTACAGGGGGGGACTGAAGCTTTCTTT. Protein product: CASRLQGGTEAFF. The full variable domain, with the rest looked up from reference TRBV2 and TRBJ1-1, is EPEVTQTPSHQVTQMGQEVILRCVPISNHLYFYWYRQILGQKVEFLVSFYNNEISEKSEIFDDQFSVERPDGSNFTLKIRSTKLEDSAMYFCASRLQGGTEAFFGQGTRLTVV.

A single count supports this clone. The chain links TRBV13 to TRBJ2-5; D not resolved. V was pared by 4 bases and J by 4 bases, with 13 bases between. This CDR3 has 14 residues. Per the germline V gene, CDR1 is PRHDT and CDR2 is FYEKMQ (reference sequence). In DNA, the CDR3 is TGTGCCAGCAGCTCCGGGCCCGGACGAGAGACCCAGTACTTC. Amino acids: CASSSGPGRETQYF.

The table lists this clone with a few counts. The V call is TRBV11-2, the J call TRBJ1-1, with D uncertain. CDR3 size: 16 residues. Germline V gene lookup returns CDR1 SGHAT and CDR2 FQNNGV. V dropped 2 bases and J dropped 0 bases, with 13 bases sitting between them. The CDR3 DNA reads TGTGCCAGCAGCTTATACGGTAGTCTATTGAACACTGAAGCTTTCTTT. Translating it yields CASSLYGSLLNTEAFF.

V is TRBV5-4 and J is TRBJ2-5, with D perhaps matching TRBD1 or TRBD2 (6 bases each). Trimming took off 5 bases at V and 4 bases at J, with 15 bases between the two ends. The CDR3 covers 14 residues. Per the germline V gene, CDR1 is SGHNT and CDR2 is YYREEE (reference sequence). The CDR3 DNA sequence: TGTGCCAGCAGACTGGGTGGGGGGCGAGAGACCCAGTACTTC. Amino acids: CASRLGGGRETQYF. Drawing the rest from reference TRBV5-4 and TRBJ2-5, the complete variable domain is ETGVTQSPTHLIKTRGQQVTLRCSSQSGHNTVSWYQQALGQGPQFIFQYYREEENGRGNFPPRFSGLQFPNYSSELNVNALELDDSALYLCASRLGGGRETQYFGPGTRLLVL.

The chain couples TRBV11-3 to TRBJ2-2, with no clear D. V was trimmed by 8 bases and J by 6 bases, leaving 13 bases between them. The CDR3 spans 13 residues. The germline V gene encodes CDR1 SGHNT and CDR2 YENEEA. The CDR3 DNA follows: TGTGCCAGCCGCCCCATATTTGCCGGGGAGCTGTTTTTT. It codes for CASRPIFAGELFF.

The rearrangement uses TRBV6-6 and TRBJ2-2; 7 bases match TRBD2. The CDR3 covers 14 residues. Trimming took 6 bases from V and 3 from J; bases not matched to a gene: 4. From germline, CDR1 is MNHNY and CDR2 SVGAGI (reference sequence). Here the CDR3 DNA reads TGTGCCAGCAGACCTAGCGGCGACACCGGGGAGCTGTTTTTT. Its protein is CASRPSGDTGELFF.

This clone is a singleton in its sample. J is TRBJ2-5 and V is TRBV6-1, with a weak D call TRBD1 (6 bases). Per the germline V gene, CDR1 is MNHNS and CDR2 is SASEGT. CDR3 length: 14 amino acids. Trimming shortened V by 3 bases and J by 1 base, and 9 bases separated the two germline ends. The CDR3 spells CASSDWTAQETQYF. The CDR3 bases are TGTGCCAGCAGTGACTGGACAGCCCAAGAGACCCAGTACTTC.

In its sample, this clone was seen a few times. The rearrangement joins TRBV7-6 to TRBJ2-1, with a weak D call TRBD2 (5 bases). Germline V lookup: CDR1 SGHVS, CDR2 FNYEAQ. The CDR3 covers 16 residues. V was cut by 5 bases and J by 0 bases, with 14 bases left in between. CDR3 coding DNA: TGTGCCAGCAGCGGACTTGGACGTAGCTCCTACAATGAGCAGTTCTTC. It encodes CASSGLGRSSYNEQFF.

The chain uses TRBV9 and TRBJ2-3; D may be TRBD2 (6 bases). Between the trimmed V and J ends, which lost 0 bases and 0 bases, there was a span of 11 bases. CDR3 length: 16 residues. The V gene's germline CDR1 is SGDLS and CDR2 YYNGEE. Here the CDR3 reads CASSVGPGTSTDTQYF. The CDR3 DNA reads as TGTGCCAGCAGCGTAGGACCCGGGACTAGCACAGATACGCAGTATTTT.

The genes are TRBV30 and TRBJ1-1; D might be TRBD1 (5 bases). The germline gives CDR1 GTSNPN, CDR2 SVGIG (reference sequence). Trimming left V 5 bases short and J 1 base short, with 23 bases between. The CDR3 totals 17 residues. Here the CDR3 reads CAWGARGGIPTNTEAFF. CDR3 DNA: TGTGCCTGGGGGGCCCGGGGGGGGATTCCCACGAACACTGAAGCTTTCTTT.

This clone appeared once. Written as DNA, the CDR3 is TGTGCCAGCAGTAGTGCCGGGACAGGCTACGAGCAGTACTTC. Protein product: CASSSAGTGYEQYF. This rearrangement joins TRBV6-5 to TRBJ2-5; TRBD1 matches 8 bases. The end of the DNA is better explained by TRBJ2-7, so the J call may be wrong. The CDR3 has 14 residues. Germline V gene lookup returns CDR1 MNHEY and CDR2 SVGAGI.

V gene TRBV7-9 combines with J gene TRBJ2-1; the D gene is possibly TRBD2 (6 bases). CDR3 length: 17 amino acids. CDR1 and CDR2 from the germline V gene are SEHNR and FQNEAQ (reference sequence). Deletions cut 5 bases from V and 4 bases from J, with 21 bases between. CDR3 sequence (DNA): TGTGCCAGCAGCCCCCAGACCGGGGGAGGAGTGTACAATGAGCAGTTCTTC. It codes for CASSPQTGGGVYNEQFF.